The clone carrying this TCR beta chain was observed a single time. Its cognate antigen is unknown. The sample comes from a study of cytomegalovirus exposure and HLA in healthy donors. Whole-study results and caveats: About 90% or about 30% of the time was how often most TCR beta V segments were productive, according to an earlier analysis.

The PCR had 60 Vbeta and 13 Jbeta primers. Repertoires were generated with immunoSEQ multiplex PCR, while TCRdb's copy carries only in-frame clones and drops some. This sample has around 150,000 clones, with more than 80% found just once. This CDR3 region has 15 residues. Germline CDR1 is MDHEN and CDR2 is SYDVKM. J gave up 10 bases and V 7 bases, and 16 bases lay outside the gene matches. The TCR originated in a woman aged 30 to 39 in good health and CMV-seropositive. Input material: PBMCs. The gene calls are TRBV28 and TRBJ2-5, with 9 bases identical to TRBD2. The CDR3, as DNA: TGTGCCAGCATCCAAAGCGGGGGGCCCGTTATGGGCCAGTACTTC. Translation: CASIQSGGPVMGQYF.